This passage covers 28 T cell receptor beta chains from one sample sequenced in a study of OX40 agonist ivuxolimab in advanced cancers. The data were produced by immunoSEQ multiplex PCR, yet TCRdb's version contains in-frame clones alone and is incomplete. Of some 20,000 clones listed, around 81% are singletons. The sequenced sample was CD4+ or CD8+ T cells sorted from blood, obtained in a trial of the OX40 agonist ivuxolimab. Receptor source: an adult with an advanced solid tumor such as melanoma, head and neck, liver or kidney cancer.

There are a few counts of this clone. The rearrangement links TRBV5-1 to TRBJ1-4; 10 nucleotides align to TRBD1. This CDR3 has 15 amino acids. Germline V lookup: CDR1 SGHRS, CDR2 YFSETQ. V lost 0 bases, J lost 7 bases, and 3 bases stayed unmatched. DNA for the CDR3: TGCGCCAGCAGCTTGGGACAGGGGGCGGTTGAAAAACTGTTTTTT. Amino acid sequence: CASSLGQGAVEKLFF.

V and J are TRBV5-6 and TRBJ2-1; D may be TRBD1 or TRBD2 (5 bases each). V lost 2 bases to trimming and J lost 7 bases, with 16 bases between them. The germline CDR1 and CDR2 sequences are SGHDT and YYEEEE. The CDR3 sequence is 15 residues long. The CDR3 sequence is CASSLPGTSLNEQFF. CDR3 bases: TGTGCCAGCAGCTTACCCGGGACCTCTCTTAATGAGCAGTTCTTC. The full variable domain, with the rest looked up from reference TRBV5-6 and TRBJ2-1, is DAGVTQSPTHLIKTRGQQVTLRCSPKSGHDTVSWYQQALGQGPQFIFQYYEEEERQRGNFPDRFSGHQFPNYSSELNVNALLLGDSALYLCASSLPGTSLNEQFFGPGTRLTVL.

The J gene is TRBJ2-1, the V gene TRBV11-3; 9 bases map to TRBD2. The germline V gene has CDR1 SGHNT and CDR2 YENEEA. The CDR3 length is 15 residues. The ends lost 3 bases at V and 5 bases at J; junction bases unmatched: 5. This CDR3 reads CASSFGTSWDNEQFF. CDR3 sequence (DNA): TGTGCCAGCAGCTTTGGGACTAGCTGGGACAATGAGCAGTTCTTC.

This clone has a handful of counts. The chain carries TRBV5-1 and TRBJ2-2; D perhaps matches TRBD1 (5 bases). Germline CDR1 is SGHRS and CDR2 is YFSETQ. V was trimmed by 0 bases and J by 4 bases, leaving 16 bases between them. CDR3 length equals 17 residues. The CDR3 bases are TGCGCCAGCAGCTTGGCCAGTTTAGCTCAGGGCACCGGGGAGCTGTTTTTT. Protein product: CASSLASLAQGTGELFF. Variable domain in full (rest from reference TRBV5-1 and TRBJ2-2): KAGVTQTPRYLIKTRGQQVTLSCSPISGHRSVSWYQQTPGQGLQFLFEYFSETQRNKGNFPGRFSGRQFSNSRSEMNVSTLELGDSALYLCASSLASLAQGTGELFFGEGSRLTVL.

This clone showed up just once. This chain connects TRBV13 to TRBJ2-7; D is uncertain. Germline CDR1 PRHDT, CDR2 FYEKMQ (reference sequence). The CDR3 consists of 12 residues. V was pared by 5 bases and J by 6 bases, with 11 bases between. CDR3 residues: CASSPRAGEQYF. The CDR3 DNA follows: TGTGCCAGCAGCCCCCGGGCAGGCGAGCAGTACTTC.

The chain has TRBV4-1 and TRBJ2-3; weak D call: TRBD1 (6 bases). V was cut by 0 bases and J by 9 bases, with 16 bases left in between. The CDR3 extends over 15 amino acids. Germline CDR1 MGHRA, CDR2 YSYEKL. The CDR3 nucleotides read TGCGCCAGCAGCCAAGAAGGGGGAGCCACCCAGACGCAGTATTTT. This codes for CASSQEGGATQTQYF.

This chain joins TRBV19 and TRBJ2-1; 7 bases are shared with TRBD2. Trimming at V came to 4 bases and at J to 6 bases, leaving 12 bases not matched to a gene. CDR3 length: 16 amino acids. Germline CDR1 and CDR2: LNHDA and SQIVND (reference sequence). The CDR3 here is CASSNTALAVSNEQFF. The DNA of the CDR3 is TGTGCCAGTAGTAATACAGCGCTAGCGGTGAGCAATGAGCAGTTCTTC.

The chain couples TRBV29-1 to TRBJ2-5; TRBD2 is a possible D gene (6 bases). The length of the CDR3 is 13 residues. Trimming removed 6 bases from V and 5 bases from J, with 16 bases in between. CDR1 is SQVTM, CDR2 ANQGSEA, per germline. The CDR3 DNA is TGCAGCGTCCAATCACGGGGGTGGGAGACCCAGTACTTC. This translates into CSVQSRGWETQYF. Full variable domain (outside the CDR3, taken from reference TRBV29-1 and TRBJ2-5): SAVISQKPSRDICQRGTSLTIQCQVDSQVTMMFWYRQQPGQSLTLIATANQGSEATYESGFVIDKFPISRPNLTFSTLTVSNMSPEDSSIYLCSVQSRGWETQYFGPGTRLLVL.

V gene TRBV7-9 combines with J gene TRBJ1-3; no firm D call. CDR1 is SEHNR and CDR2 is FQNEAQ in the germline V gene (reference sequence). This CDR3 region has 14 residues. V was clipped by 4 bases and J by 4 bases, with 11 bases between them. CDR3 amino acids: CASSWVERGNTIYF. The CDR3 DNA sequence: TGTGCCAGCAGCTGGGTCGAAAGGGGAAACACCATATATTTT.

This clone has more than one count but fewer than ten. The V call is TRBV29-1, the J call TRBJ2-7; 8 bases match TRBD1. Looked up from germline, CDR1 is SQVTM and CDR2 is ANQGSEA. V lost 6 bases and J lost 0; bases outside the gene matches: 10. The CDR3 spans 15 residues. CDR3 in DNA: TGCAGCGTCGGTAAGGGACAGGTCACCTCCTACGAGCAGTACTTC. This encodes CSVGKGQVTSYEQYF.

The chain has TRBV9 and TRBJ2-5, with TRBD1 matching over 7 bases. CDR3 size: 15 residues. From germline, CDR1 is SGDLS and CDR2 YYNGEE. The ends lost 4 bases at V and 2 bases at J; junction bases unmatched: 8. The chain's CDR3 is CASSLMGTAQETQYF. CDR3 DNA sequence: TGTGCCAGCAGCCTAATGGGGACAGCACAAGAGACCCAGTACTTC.

V gene TRBV29-1 combines with J gene TRBJ2-3, with 9 nucleotides matching TRBD1. CDR3 size: 13 residues. Per germline, CDR1 SQVTM and CDR2 ANQGSEA. The ends lost 6 bases at V and 3 bases at J; junction bases unmatched: 4. As DNA, the CDR3 is TGCAGCGTCGGACAGGGGATGACAGATACGCAGTATTTT. Translation gives CSVGQGMTDTQYF.

This chain uses TRBV19 with TRBJ2-1; D not certain. Germline V lookup: CDR1 LNHDA, CDR2 SQIVND (reference sequence). V lost 6 bases, J lost 0 bases, and 9 bases lay in between. The CDR3 is 14 residues long. Written as DNA, the CDR3 is TGTGCCAGTAGGCAAATAGGCTCCTACAATGAGCAGTTCTTC. Encoded protein: CASRQIGSYNEQFF.

The genes are TRBV18 and TRBJ2-7, with D possibly being TRBD2 (5 bases). The germline V gene has CDR1 KGHSH and CDR2 LQKENI. Trimming took off 3 bases at V and 3 bases at J, with 12 bases between the two ends. The CDR3 runs to 14 residues. The CDR3 region is CASSPYGAGYEQYF. The CDR3 coding sequence is TGTGCCAGCTCACCCTACGGTGCGGGCTACGAGCAGTACTTC.

The chain joins TRBV6-5 to TRBJ2-1; TRBD1 matches 8 bases. This CDR3 contains 13 residues. Trimming cost V 4 bases and J 12 bases; bases outside gene matches: 8. Germline CDR1 reads MNHEY; CDR2 reads SVGAGI. The DNA for the CDR3 is TGTGCCAGCAGTTCAGGGACAGGTCGGCGGCAGTTCTTC. It translates to CASSSGTGRRQFF.

The chain uses TRBV30 and TRBJ1-1; no clear D. Trimming took off 5 bases at V and 1 base at J, with 5 bases between the two ends. Per the germline V gene, CDR1 is GTSNPN and CDR2 is SVGIG (reference sequence). This CDR3 is 11 amino acids long. The CDR3 sequence is CAWGPNTEAFF. In DNA, the CDR3 is TGTGCCTGGGGACCGAACACTGAAGCTTTCTTT.

The chain joins TRBV5-1 to TRBJ2-7; 10 bases agree with TRBD2. V gave up 4 bases and J gave up 2 bases; unmatched junction bases: 6. The CDR3 covers 15 residues. Germline V CDR1 and CDR2: SGHRS, YFSETQ. The CDR3 is CASSSALAGAYEQYF. The CDR3 DNA reads TGCGCCAGCAGCAGTGCCCTAGCGGGAGCCTACGAGCAGTACTTC. The variable domain in full, completed from reference TRBV5-1 and TRBJ2-7, reads KAGVTQTPRYLIKTRGQQVTLSCSPISGHRSVSWYQQTPGQGLQFLFEYFSETQRNKGNFPGRFSGRQFSNSRSEMNVSTLELGDSALYLCASSSALAGAYEQYFGPGTRLTVT.

The chain employs TRBV6-5 and TRBJ2-1; tentatively, D is TRBD2 (5 bases). Germline V lookup: CDR1 MNHEY, CDR2 SVGAGI. The CDR3 contains 14 residues. Deletions cut 10 bases from V and 0 bases from J, with 13 bases between. In nucleotides, the CDR3 is TGTGCCACATACGAGCGGAGCTCCTACAATGAGCAGTTCTTC. As protein: CATYERSSYNEQFF.

The chain has TRBV11-2 and TRBJ1-5; 8 bases fit TRBD1. Germline assignment: CDR1 SGHAT and CDR2 FQNNGV. J lost 0 bases, V lost 1 base, and 5 bases had no gene match. This CDR3 region has 17 residues. This CDR3 is CASSLVAGGGSNQPQHF. The CDR3 bases are TGTGCCAGCAGCTTAGTTGCAGGGGGCGGTAGCAATCAGCCCCAGCATTTT. Variable domain in full (rest from reference TRBV11-2 and TRBJ1-5): EAGVAQSPRYKIIEKRQSVAFWCNPISGHATLYWYQQILGQGPKLLIQFQNNGVVDDSQLPKDRFSAERLKGVDSTLKIQPAKLEDSAVYLCASSLVAGGGSNQPQHFGDGTRLSIL.

V is TRBV27 and J is TRBJ1-6, with D unresolved. The germline V gene encodes CDR1 MNHEY and CDR2 SMNVEV (reference sequence). Trimming shortened V by 5 bases and J by 9 bases, and 11 bases separated the two germline ends. This CDR3 is 13 amino acids long. CDR3 protein: CASSLKGGSPLHF. The CDR3 DNA reads as TGTGCCAGCAGTCTGAAAGGCGGTTCACCCCTCCACTTT.

This chain links TRBV9 with TRBJ2-5; D is uncertain. Trimming shortened V by 9 bases and J by 0 bases, and 15 bases separated the two germline ends. This CDR3 has 14 amino acids. Germline CDR1 reads SGDLS; CDR2 reads YYNGEE. This CDR3 reads CATPGRWYQETQYF. The DNA of the CDR3 is TGTGCCACACCTGGGCGGTGGTACCAAGAGACCCAGTACTTC.

The chain couples TRBV28 to TRBJ1-1, with unresolved D. This CDR3 region has 11 residues. V was shortened by 7 bases and J by 1 base, with 4 bases between the two germline ends. Germline V gene sequence: CDR1 MDHEN, CDR2 SYDVKM. The CDR3 sequence is CASTRNTEAFF. As DNA, the CDR3 is TGTGCCAGCACCAGGAACACTGAAGCTTTCTTT.

The CDR3 DNA is TGTGCCAGCAGTACCCTAGCAGCGGGAGTTGGGCAGTACTTC. Translating it yields CASSTLAAGVGQYF. The V call is TRBV27, the J call TRBJ2-7; the match to TRBD2 covers 8 bases. The trim removed 5 bases at V and 9 bases at J, leaving 12 bases unmatched. The CDR3 has 14 residues. Germline-derived CDR1 and CDR2 are MNHEY and SMNVEV (reference sequence).

CDR3 sequence: CASRTGQGLIQPQHF. The CDR3 region has the DNA TGTGCCAGTAGAACCGGACAGGGTTTAATTCAGCCCCAGCATTTT. The V call is TRBV19, the J call TRBJ1-5; 8 bases map to TRBD1. The CDR3 consists of 15 residues. From germline, CDR1 is LNHDA and CDR2 SQIVND (reference sequence). V was pared by 6 bases and J by 6 bases, with 10 bases of the junction left unmatched.

The CDR3 nucleotides are TGTGCCAGCTCAACCGGGGCCTCCTACGAGCAGTACTTC. This sequence encodes CASSTGASYEQYF. The chain combines TRBV18 with TRBJ2-7; tentatively, D is TRBD1 or TRBD2 (5 bases each). CDR3 length equals 13 residues. Germline CDR1 is KGHSH and CDR2 is LQKENI. The V and J ends lost 5 bases and 0 bases respectively, with 8 bases between them.

The gene calls are TRBV6-5 and TRBJ1-5; no clear D. Trimming stripped 5 bases from V and 0 bases from J, with 8 bases between. This CDR3 comprises 14 residues. Germline V gene data show CDR1 as MNHEY and CDR2 as SVGAGI. The CDR3 is CASSPVDSNQPQHF. CDR3 bases: TGTGCCAGCAGTCCGGTGGATAGCAATCAGCCCCAGCATTTT.

This chain uses TRBV4-1 with TRBJ2-7; TRBD1 might be the D (5 bases). Germline CDR1 and CDR2: MGHRA and YSYEKL. The CDR3 sequence is 14 residues long. Trimming shortened V by 0 bases and J by 4 bases, and 10 bases separated the two germline ends. CDR3 loop: CASSQEGQTYEQYF. The DNA of the CDR3 is TGCGCCAGCAGCCAAGAAGGACAAACGTACGAGCAGTACTTC.

The genes are TRBV5-1 and TRBJ2-1; 9 bases are a match to TRBD1. V lost 0 bases and J lost 5; bases outside the gene matches: 3. In germline, CDR1 is SGHRS, CDR2 YFSETQ. The CDR3 has 15 residues. The CDR3 is CASSLAGQGHNEQFF. The CDR3 DNA sequence: TGCGCCAGCAGCTTGGCGGGACAGGGTCACAATGAGCAGTTCTTC.